The next 18 T cell receptor beta chains were all read from a single sample in a study of blood T cell repertoires in COVID-19. The table came from immunoSEQ multiplex PCR; TCRdb's copy has only in-frame clones and leaves some out. The sample lists some 260,000 clones; roughly 88% were seen once. Source material: peripheral blood. The receptors shown here come from a woman aged 40 to 55 who had recovered from COVID-19.

This chain joins TRBV29-1 and TRBJ1-1, with D perhaps TRBD1 (5 bases). Trimming removed 4 bases from V and 1 base from J, with 10 bases in between. Germline V gene data show CDR1 as SQVTM and CDR2 as ANQGSEA. The CDR3 loop spans 13 amino acids. This chain's CDR3 is CSVVDSKNTEAFF. The CDR3 DNA follows: TGCAGCGTTGTTGACAGCAAGAACACTGAAGCTTTCTTT.

This clone was detected once. This rearrangement joins TRBV7-9 to TRBJ1-4; 7 bases are a match to TRBD1. Trimming cost V 2 bases and J 4 bases; bases outside gene matches: 7. The V gene's germline CDR1 is SEHNR and CDR2 FQNEAQ (reference sequence). This CDR3 has 16 residues. The CDR3 nucleotides are TGTGCCAGCAGCTTACGAACAGGGGCGGTTAATGAAAAACTGTTTTTT. Amino acids: CASSLRTGAVNEKLFF.

The genes are TRBV10-2 and TRBJ2-7; D is unclear. Trimming shortened V by 3 bases and J by 4 bases, and 4 bases separated the two germline ends. This CDR3 is built from 11 residues. Per germline, CDR1 WSHSY and CDR2 SAAADI. CDR3 sequence (DNA): TGCGCCAGCAGTGACGGGTACGAGCAGTACTTC. This gives the protein CASSDGYEQYF.

The chain joins TRBV5-1 to TRBJ2-5; TRBD2 matches at 9 bases. With 0 bases clipped from V and 1 base from J, the junction kept 7 bases outside the gene matches. The CDR3 runs 17 residues. The germline CDR1 and CDR2 sequences are SGHRS and YFSETQ. CDR3 sequence: CASSLGLAGLPQETQYF. Here the CDR3 DNA reads TGCGCCAGCAGCTTGGGTCTAGCGGGACTACCCCAAGAGACCCAGTACTTC.

This clone was found a few times. Here the CDR3 reads CASSLNRRNTEAFF. CDR3 DNA: TGTGCCAGCAGCTTAAACAGGCGGAACACTGAAGCTTTCTTT. This chain joins TRBV7-2 and TRBJ1-1; maybe TRBD1 (5 bases). The CDR3 length is 14 residues. V lost 2 bases and J 1 base, leaving 8 bases between the germline ends. Germline V lookup: CDR1 SGHTA, CDR2 FQGNSA.

This sequence joins TRBV6-5 and TRBJ2-7; tentatively, D is TRBD1 (6 bases). V lost 5 bases and J 3 bases, leaving 17 bases between the germline ends. The CDR3 has 15 amino acids. The germline V gene encodes CDR1 MNHEY and CDR2 SVGAGI. In nucleotides, the CDR3 is TGTGCCAGCAGTCCCTCCGGGACACACTTCTACGAGCAGTACTTC. Its translation: CASSPSGTHFYEQYF.

This rearrangement joins TRBV19 to TRBJ2-3; the match to TRBD2 covers 8 bases. V gave up 5 bases and J gave up 0 bases; unmatched junction bases: 4. The CDR3 consists of 15 residues. CDR1 and CDR2 from the germline V gene are LNHDA and SQIVND (reference sequence). The CDR3 region is CASSASSGSTDTQYF. The CDR3 DNA follows: TGTGCCAGTAGTGCGTCTAGCGGGAGCACAGATACGCAGTATTTT.

This chain connects TRBV4-2 to TRBJ2-2; TRBD2 is a possible D gene (5 bases). With 1 base removed from V and 1 base from J, the gap between germline ends came to 7 bases. Germline V gene data show CDR1 as LGHNA and CDR2 as YNFKEQ. This CDR3 has 15 residues. The CDR3 sequence: CASSQALVNTGELFF. Written as DNA, the CDR3 is TGTGCCAGCAGCCAAGCACTAGTGAACACCGGGGAGCTGTTTTTT.

This chain uses TRBV24-1 with TRBJ2-5; 8 bases are shared with TRBD1. V trimming: 3 bases; J trimming: 5 bases; junction bases outside the gene matches: 16. CDR1 and CDR2 from the germline V gene are KGHDR and SFDVKD. This CDR3 has 18 residues. The CDR3: CATSDRAKLQGARETQYF. In DNA, the CDR3 is TGTGCCACCAGTGATCGCGCAAAATTGCAGGGGGCCAGGGAGACCCAGTACTTC.

V usage is TRBV20-1 and J usage is TRBJ2-5, with D tentatively TRBD2 (6 bases). In germline, CDR1 is DFQATT, CDR2 SNEGSKA (reference sequence). The CDR3 runs 14 residues. Trimming stripped 3 bases from V and 1 base from J, with 12 bases between. CDR3 nucleotides: TGCAGTGCTAGTGCAGCGGGTTCCCAAGAGACCCAGTACTTC. It yields the protein CSASAAGSQETQYF.

The chain couples TRBV9 to TRBJ1-2; 7 nucleotides align to TRBD1. This CDR3 is built from 14 residues. Trimming removed 3 bases from V and 8 bases from J; junction bases left unmatched: 10. Germline V gene lookup returns CDR1 SGDLS and CDR2 YYNGEE. CDR3 DNA sequence: TGTGCCAGCAGCGACAGGGGTGGGGGTTACGGCTACACCTTC. Its protein product is CASSDRGGGYGYTF.

This clone was recorded once. Different DNA sequences within this sample yield the same CDR3. The J gene is TRBJ2-6, the V gene TRBV18; D is uncertain. CDR1 and CDR2 from the germline V gene are KGHSH and LQKENI. The germline V and J ends were trimmed by 2 bases and 0 bases, with 2 bases remaining between them. This CDR3 has 14 residues. This chain's CDR3 is CASSPYSGANVLTF. The CDR3 DNA follows: TGTGCCAGCTCACCATACTCTGGGGCCAACGTCCTGACTTTC.

This sequence joins TRBV14 and TRBJ2-7; 11 nucleotides agree with TRBD1. CDR1 is SGHDN, CDR2 FVKESK, per germline. V shed 3 bases, J shed 4 bases, and the junction held 5 bases outside the gene matches. This CDR3 spans 15 amino acids. This chain's CDR3 is CASSHGQGAGYEQYF. The DNA for the CDR3 is TGTGCCAGCAGCCACGGACAGGGGGCAGGATACGAGCAGTACTTC.

The V gene is TRBV6-2 or TRBV6-3, the J gene TRBJ2-5; D is uncertain. This CDR3 has 12 amino acids. Deletions cut 1 base from V and 4 bases from J, with 4 bases between. CDR1 is MNHEY, CDR2 SVGEGT, per germline. Here the CDR3 DNA reads TGTGCCAGCAGTTACTGGAGAGAGACCCAGTACTTC. Its translation: CASSYWRETQYF.

This chain uses TRBV6-5 with TRBJ2-2; D ambiguous. Germline V gene sequence: CDR1 MNHEY, CDR2 SVGAGI. Trimming removed 0 bases at V and 10 bases at J, with 9 bases between. This CDR3 has 13 residues. The CDR3 DNA sequence: TGTGCCAGCAGTTACTCGGAGAGAGAGGAGCTGTTTTTT. Residues: CASSYSEREELFF.

This chain joins TRBV19 and TRBJ2-3; 11 bases map to TRBD2. Germline V lookup: CDR1 LNHDA, CDR2 SQIVND (reference sequence). This CDR3 contains 14 residues. The ends lost 6 bases at V and 6 bases at J; junction bases unmatched: 5. The CDR3 is CASSLLAGVDTQYF. The CDR3 DNA sequence: TGTGCCAGTAGCCTACTAGCGGGAGTGGATACGCAGTATTTT.

This clone was detected only once. The rearrangement uses TRBV7-2 and TRBJ1-2; 9 bases line up with TRBD1. Unmatched junction bases numbered 10, after V lost 6 bases and J lost 2 bases. The CDR3 runs 16 residues. Germline CDR1 reads SGHTA; CDR2 reads FQGNSA. The CDR3: CASSSQRGQGNYGYTF. The CDR3, as DNA: TGTGCCAGCAGTTCCCAACGGGGACAGGGCAACTATGGCTACACCTTC.

The gene calls are TRBV4-3 and TRBJ2-7; 12 bases match TRBD2. Trimming cost V 1 base and J 6 bases; bases outside gene matches: 7. The length of the CDR3 is 16 residues. Germline V gene sequence: CDR1 LGHNA, CDR2 YSLEER. CDR3 nucleotides: TGCGCCAGCAGCCAAGGGCTAGCGGGGGGGCAGGGCGAGCAGTACTTC. The encoded protein is CASSQGLAGGQGEQYF.